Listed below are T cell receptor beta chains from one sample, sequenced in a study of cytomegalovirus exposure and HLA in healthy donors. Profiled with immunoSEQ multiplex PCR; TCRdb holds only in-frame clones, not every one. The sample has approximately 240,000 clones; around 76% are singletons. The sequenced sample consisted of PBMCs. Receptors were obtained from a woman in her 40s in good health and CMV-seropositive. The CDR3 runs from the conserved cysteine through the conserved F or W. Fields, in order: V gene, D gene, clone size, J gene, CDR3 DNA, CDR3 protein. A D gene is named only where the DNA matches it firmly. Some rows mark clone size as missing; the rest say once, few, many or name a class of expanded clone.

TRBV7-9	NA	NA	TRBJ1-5	TGTGCCAGCAGCCCCGGAGGAGGGGACAATCAGCCCCAGCATTTT	CASSPGGGDNQPQHF
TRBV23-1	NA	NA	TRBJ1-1	TGCGCCAGCAGTCTCAGTCGTCTGGTGAACACTGAAGCTTTCTTT	CASSLSRLVNTEAFF
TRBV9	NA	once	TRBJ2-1	TGTGCCAGCAGCGTAGCTACGGGGGCGGCAGGGCTACGACAGGGTGAGCAGTTCTTC	CASSVATGAAGLRQGEQFF
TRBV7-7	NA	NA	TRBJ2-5	TGTGCCAGCAGCCCCTTACGGGGAACAGAGACCCAGTACTTC	CASSPLRGTETQYF
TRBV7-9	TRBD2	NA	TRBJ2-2	TGTGCCAGCTCTCGGTCGGGGTATAGCGGGGGCGACACCGGGGAGCTGTTTTTT	CASSRSGYSGGDTGELFF
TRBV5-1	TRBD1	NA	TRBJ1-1	TGCGCCAGCAGCTTGGCCGGGACAGGGGGCGGGGGTGGGGGCCTAAACACTGAAGCTTTCTTT	CASSLAGTGGGGGGLNTEAFF
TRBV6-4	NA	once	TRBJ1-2	TGTGCCAGCAGTGACTCAGACAGGAGCTATGGCTACACCTTC	CASSDSDRSYGYTF
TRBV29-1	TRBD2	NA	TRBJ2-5	TGCAGCGTTGCCAGCGGGGGGGCCGGAAAGACCCAGTACTTC	CSVASGGAGKTQYF
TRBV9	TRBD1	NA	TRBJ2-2	TGTGCCAGCAGCTCGACGGACAGGGCGAACACCGGGGAGCTGTTTTTT	CASSSTDRANTGELFF
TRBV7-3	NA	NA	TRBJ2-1	TGTGCCAGCAGTGTTGGGCGAGCGGATGGTGAGCAGTTCTTC	CASSVGRADGEQFF
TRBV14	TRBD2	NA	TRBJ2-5	TGTGCCAGCAGCCACTGGACTAGCGGGAGGGGAGAGACCCAGTACTTC	CASSHWTSGRGETQYF
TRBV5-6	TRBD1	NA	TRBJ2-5	TGTGCCAGCAACAAGGACAGGGCTTGGGAGACCCAGTACTTC	CASNKDRAWETQYF
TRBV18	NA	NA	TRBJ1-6	TGTGCCAGCTCACCCGGGGGGGACCCCGAATCACCCCTCCACTTT	CASSPGGDPESPLHF
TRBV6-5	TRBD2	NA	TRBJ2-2	TGTGCCAGCAGAGGGACTAGCGGGAACACCGGGGAGCTGTTTTTT	CASRGTSGNTGELFF
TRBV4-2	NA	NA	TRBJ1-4	TGTGCCAGCAGCCAAGATCCAGGGGTAGGAGAAAAACTGTTTTTT	CASSQDPGVGEKLFF
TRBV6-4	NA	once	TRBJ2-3	TGTGCCAGGCCCGCGCCGCCAGATACGCAGTATTTT	CARPAPPDTQYF
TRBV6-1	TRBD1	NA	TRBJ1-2	TGTGCCAGCACCCAACAGACAGGGCGAGGCTACACCTTC	CASTQQTGRGYTF
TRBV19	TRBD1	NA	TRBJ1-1	TGTGCCAGTAGTAGGGGACAGGGTGTCAGTGGAGCTTTCTTT	CASSRGQGVSGAFF
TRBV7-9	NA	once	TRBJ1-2	TGTGCCAGCAGCTCTCAGGGGAGCCCCTACTATGGCTACACCTTC	CASSSQGSPYYGYTF
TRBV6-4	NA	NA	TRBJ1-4	TGTGCCAGCAGTGTTGACCAGGGCGAAAAACTGTTTTTT	CASSVDQGEKLFF
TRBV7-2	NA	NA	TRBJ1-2	TGTGCCAGCAGCTTAGGGAGGGTCGACTATGGCTACACCTTC	CASSLGRVDYGYTF
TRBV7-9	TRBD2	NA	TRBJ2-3	TGTTCCAGCAGCTGGGGACTAGCGGAATTCACAGATACGCAGTATTTT	CSSSWGLAEFTDTQYF
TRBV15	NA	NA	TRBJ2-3	TGTGCCACCAGCAGACCCGCCTCGGACAGACGCACAGATACGCAGTATTTT	CATSRPASDRRTDTQYF
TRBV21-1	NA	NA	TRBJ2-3	TGTGCCAGCAGCGCACTCAGGGGAGGCCCACAGGGGGCAGATACGCAGTATTTT	CASSALRGGPQGADTQYF